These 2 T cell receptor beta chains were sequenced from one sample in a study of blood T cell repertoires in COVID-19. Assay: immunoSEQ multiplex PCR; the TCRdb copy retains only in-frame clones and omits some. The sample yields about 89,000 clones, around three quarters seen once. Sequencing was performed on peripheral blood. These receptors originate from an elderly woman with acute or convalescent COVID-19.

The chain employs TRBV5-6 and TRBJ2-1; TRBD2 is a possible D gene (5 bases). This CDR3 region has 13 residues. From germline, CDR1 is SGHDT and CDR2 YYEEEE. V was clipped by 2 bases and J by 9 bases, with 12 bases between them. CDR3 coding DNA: TGTGCCAGCAGCTTACGAGGGCCCCCTGAGCAGTTCTTC. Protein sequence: CASSLRGPPEQFF.

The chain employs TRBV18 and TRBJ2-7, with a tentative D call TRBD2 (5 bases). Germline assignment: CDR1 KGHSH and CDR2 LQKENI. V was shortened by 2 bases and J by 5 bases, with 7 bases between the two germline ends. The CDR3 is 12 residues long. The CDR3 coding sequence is TGTGCCAGCTCACCATCCGGGGACGAGCAGTACTTC. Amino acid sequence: CASSPSGDEQYF.